The rows below give T cell receptor beta chains drawn from one sample of a study of blood T cell repertoires in COVID-19. The method was immunoSEQ multiplex PCR; TCRdb's version includes in-frame clones alone and lacks a portion of them. The repertoire consists of 100,000 to 120,000 clones, with less than 75% occurring once and the leading ten covering about 2%. The sample comprised peripheral blood. The receptors were gathered from a woman in her thirties or forties with acute or convalescent COVID-19. The CDR3 runs from the conserved cysteine through the conserved F or W. A D gene is named only where the DNA matches it firmly. Part of the rows lack a size; the others show once, few, many or a class for expanded clones.

v_gene	abundance	d_gene	j_gene	CDR3aa	CDR3nt
TRBV7-3	-	-	TRBJ2-1	CASSSTGYNEQFF	TGTGCCAGCAGCTCGACAGGTTACAATGAGCAGTTCTTC
TRBV9	-	-	TRBJ1-3	CASSVDGGQSGNTIYF	TGTGCCAGCAGCGTAGACGGGGGGCAATCTGGAAACACCATATATTTT
TRBV7-2	once	TRBD1	TRBJ1-2	CASSQTGNYGYTF	TGTGCCAGCAGCCAGACAGGGAACTATGGCTACACCTTC
TRBV19	few	-	TRBJ1-4	CASRTRGGSNEKLFF	TGTGCCAGCAGAACTCGCGGGGGATCTAATGAAAAACTGTTTTTT
TRBV28	-	-	TRBJ2-7	CASSPAGTLSYEQYF	TGTGCCAGCAGCCCTGCCGGGACACTCTCCTACGAGCAGTACTTC
TRBV4-3	many	-	TRBJ2-3	CASSQDGGGTDTQYF	TGCGCCAGCAGCCAAGATGGCGGGGGCACAGATACGCAGTATTTT
TRBV2	few	-	TRBJ1-2	CASSDTNYGYTF	TGTGCCAGCAGTGACACTAACTATGGCTACACCTTC
TRBV10-3	-	TRBD1	TRBJ2-3	CAISDGQTGGTDTQYF	TGTGCCATCAGTGATGGCCAAACAGGGGGAACAGATACGCAGTATTTT
TRBV5-6	once	-	TRBJ1-4	CASSLNRAWGEKLFF	TGTGCCAGCAGTTTGAACAGGGCATGGGGTGAAAAACTGTTTTTT
TRBV6-5	-	-	TRBJ2-2	CASSSSGNGELFF	TGTGCCAGCAGTAGCTCGGGGAACGGGGAGCTGTTTTTT
TRBV9	-	-	TRBJ2-4	CASSADQGWGNIQYF	TGTGCCAGCAGCGCAGATCAGGGGTGGGGGAACATTCAGTACTTC
TRBV28	-	-	TRBJ1-3	CASSPADGQGNTIYF	TGTGCCAGCAGTCCAGCGGACGGGCAAGGAAACACCATATATTTT
TRBV10-3	-	TRBD1	TRBJ1-2	CAISEGTGGDGYTF	TGTGCCATCAGTGAGGGGACAGGGGGCGACGGCTACACCTTC
TRBV28	-	TRBD1	TRBJ1-1	CASSPPLQGRGTEAFF	TGTGCCAGCAGCCCACCCCTACAGGGGAGAGGGACTGAAGCTTTCTTT
TRBV6-5	-	TRBD1	TRBJ1-5	CASTPGQPDQPQHF	TGTGCCAGCACCCCGGGACAGCCAGATCAGCCCCAGCATTTT
TRBV7-2	-	-	TRBJ2-3	CASSLGGQLTDTQYF	TGTGCCAGCAGCTTAGGCGGGCAACTCACAGATACGCAGTATTTT
TRBV5-6	-	-	TRBJ2-3	CASSAQGTDTQYF	TGTGCCAGCAGCGCGCAGGGCACAGATACGCAGTATTTT
TRBV19	-	-	TRBJ1-3	CASSKQGSGNTIYF	TGTGCCAGTAGTAAACAGGGATCTGGAAACACCATATATTTT
TRBV12-3/TRBV12-4	-	-	TRBJ1-1	CASSYAGNTEAFF	TGTGCCAGCAGTTACGCAGGGAACACTGAAGCTTTCTTT
TRBV5-1	-	TRBD1	TRBJ1-5	CASSLGDRRDQPQHF	TGCGCCAGCTCCCTAGGGGACAGACGGGATCAGCCCCAGCATTTT
TRBV11-2	-	TRBD2	TRBJ2-7	CASSYPGTTANEQYF	TGTGCCAGCAGCTACCCCGGGACTACGGCCAACGAGCAGTACTTC
TRBV11-2	-	TRBD1	TRBJ2-7	CASSLEPGGGEQYF	TGTGCCAGCAGCTTAGAGCCAGGGGGCGGCGAGCAGTACTTC
TRBV14	-	-	TRBJ1-2	CASSRKTGTYGYTF	TGTGCCAGCAGCCGAAAGACAGGAACCTATGGCTACACCTTC
TRBV28	-	-	TRBJ1-6	CASTEQQGNSPLHF	TGTGCCAGCACCGAACAGCAGGGAAATTCACCCCTCCACTTT
TRBV12-5	-	TRBD1	TRBJ1-2	CASASGQVNYGYTF	TGTGCTAGTGCGTCGGGACAGGTTAACTATGGCTACACCTTC
TRBV14	-	TRBD2	TRBJ2-7	CASSQLAGFNEQYF	TGTGCCAGCAGCCAACTAGCGGGGTTCAACGAGCAGTACTTC
TRBV6-5	-	-	TRBJ1-5	CASRSWEGNQPQHF	TGTGCCAGCCGGAGTTGGGAGGGCAATCAGCCCCAGCATTTT
TRBV4-2	-	-	TRBJ2-2	CASSQIGWGGRNTGELFF	TGTGCCAGCAGCCAGATAGGATGGGGGGGGCGCAACACCGGGGAGCTGTTTTTT
TRBV28	-	TRBD1	TRBJ2-4	CASRTGTGVLVGVLNIQYF	TGTGCCAGCAGAACCGGGACAGGCGTCTTAGTCGGCGTCTTAAACATTCAGTACTTC
TRBV7-9	-	-	TRBJ2-3	CASSSPLAGVLDTQYF	TGTGCCAGCAGCTCCCCCCTAGCTGGGGTGCTAGATACGCAGTATTTT
TRBV25-1	-	-	TRBJ1-6	CASSESFGSLNSPLHF	TGTGCCAGCAGTGAATCCTTCGGTTCCCTTAATTCACCCCTCCACTTT
TRBV30	-	TRBD1	TRBJ1-1	CAWRKGQGGEAFF	TGTGCCTGGAGAAAGGGACAGGGAGGAGAAGCTTTCTTT
TRBV7-2	-	-	TRBJ2-7	CASSVSYEQYF	TGTGCCAGCAGCGTGAGCTACGAGCAGTACTTC
TRBV7-9	-	-	TRBJ2-2	CASSQVTVSNTGELFF	TGTGCCAGCAGCCAAGTGACTGTGTCGAACACCGGGGAGCTGTTTTTT
TRBV1	once	-	TRBJ2-1	CTSSQYSSGGHNEQFF	TGCACCAGCAGCCAATACTCTAGCGGGGGGCACAATGAGCAGTTCTTC
TRBV6-5	-	TRBD2	TRBJ2-1	CASTGLASSREQFF	TGTGCCAGCACCGGACTAGCCTCTAGCCGTGAGCAGTTCTTC
TRBV10-3	-	-	TRBJ2-5	CAIMRGGGETQYF	TGTGCCATCATGAGGGGGGGAGGAGAGACCCAGTACTTC